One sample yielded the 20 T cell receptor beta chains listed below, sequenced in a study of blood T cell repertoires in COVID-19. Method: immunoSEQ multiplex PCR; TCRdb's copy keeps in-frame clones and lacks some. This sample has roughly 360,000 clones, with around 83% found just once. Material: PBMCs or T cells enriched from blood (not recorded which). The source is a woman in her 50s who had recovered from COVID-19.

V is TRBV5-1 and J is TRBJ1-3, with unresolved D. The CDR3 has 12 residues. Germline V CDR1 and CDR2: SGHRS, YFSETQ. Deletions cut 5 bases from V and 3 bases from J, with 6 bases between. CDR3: CASRGDGNTIYF. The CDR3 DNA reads TGCGCCAGCAGGGGCGATGGAAACACCATATATTTT.

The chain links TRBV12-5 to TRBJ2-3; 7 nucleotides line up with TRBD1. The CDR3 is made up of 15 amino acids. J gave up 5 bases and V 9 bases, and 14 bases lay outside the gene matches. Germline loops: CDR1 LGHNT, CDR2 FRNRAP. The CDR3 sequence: CARLRDSRRGDTQYF. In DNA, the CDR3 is TGTGCTAGGTTAAGGGACAGCCGGCGTGGAGATACGCAGTATTTT. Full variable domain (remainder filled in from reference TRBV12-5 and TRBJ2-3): DARVTQTPRHKVTEMGQEVTMRCQPILGHNTVFWYRQTMMQGLELLAYFRNRAPLDDSGMPKDRFSAEMPDATLATLKIQPSEPRDSAVYFCARLRDSRRGDTQYFGPGTRLTVL.

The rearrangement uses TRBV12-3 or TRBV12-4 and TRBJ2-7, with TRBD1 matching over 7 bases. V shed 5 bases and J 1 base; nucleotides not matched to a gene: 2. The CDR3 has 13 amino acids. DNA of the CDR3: TGTGCCAGCAGTCCACAGGGGTCCTACGAGCAGTACTTC. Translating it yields CASSPQGSYEQYF.

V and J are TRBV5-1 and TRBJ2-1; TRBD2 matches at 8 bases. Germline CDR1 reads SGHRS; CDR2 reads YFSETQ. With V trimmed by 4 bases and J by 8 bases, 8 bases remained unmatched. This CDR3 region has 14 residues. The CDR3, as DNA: TGCGCCAGCAGCCTAGCGGGTTCGTTCGATGAGCAGTTCTTC. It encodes CASSLAGSFDEQFF.

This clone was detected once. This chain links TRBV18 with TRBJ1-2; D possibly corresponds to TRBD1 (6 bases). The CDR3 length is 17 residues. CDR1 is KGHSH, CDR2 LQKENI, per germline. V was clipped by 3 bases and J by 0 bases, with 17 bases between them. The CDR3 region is CASSPMEMGASNYGYTF. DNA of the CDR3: TGTGCCAGCTCACCGATGGAAATGGGGGCATCTAACTATGGCTACACCTTC.

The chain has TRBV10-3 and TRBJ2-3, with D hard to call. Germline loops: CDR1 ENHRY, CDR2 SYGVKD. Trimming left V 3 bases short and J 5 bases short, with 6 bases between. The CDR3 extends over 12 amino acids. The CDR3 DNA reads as TGTGCCATCAGTGAAGCCCGAGATACGCAGTATTTT. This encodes CAISEARDTQYF.

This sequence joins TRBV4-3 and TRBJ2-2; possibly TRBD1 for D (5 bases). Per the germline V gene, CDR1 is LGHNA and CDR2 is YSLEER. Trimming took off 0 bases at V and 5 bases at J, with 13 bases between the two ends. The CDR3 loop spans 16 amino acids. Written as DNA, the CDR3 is TGCGCCAGCAGCCAAGATGTCGTCAGGGAAACCGGGGAGCTGTTTTTT. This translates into CASSQDVVRETGELFF.

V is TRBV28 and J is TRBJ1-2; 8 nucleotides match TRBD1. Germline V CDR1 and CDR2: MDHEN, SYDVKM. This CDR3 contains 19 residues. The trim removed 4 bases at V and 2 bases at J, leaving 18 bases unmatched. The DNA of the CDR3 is TGTGCCAGCAGTTCCTACCCTGGACAGGGCGACAACATGAACTATGGCTACACCTTC. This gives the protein CASSSYPGQGDNMNYGYTF.

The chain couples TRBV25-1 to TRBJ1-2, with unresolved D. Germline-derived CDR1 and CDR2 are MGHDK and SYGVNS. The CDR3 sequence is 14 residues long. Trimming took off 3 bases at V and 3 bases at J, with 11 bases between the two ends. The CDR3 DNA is TGTGCCAGCAGTGACCCGGGGAGCCACTATGGCTACACCTTC. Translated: CASSDPGSHYGYTF.

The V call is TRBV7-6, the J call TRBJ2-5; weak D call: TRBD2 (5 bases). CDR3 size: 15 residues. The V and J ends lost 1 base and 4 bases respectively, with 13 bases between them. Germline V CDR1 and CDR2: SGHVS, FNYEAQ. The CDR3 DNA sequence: TGTGCCAGCAGCTTAGAACTAGTTGAAACAGAGACCCAGTACTTC. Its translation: CASSLELVETETQYF.

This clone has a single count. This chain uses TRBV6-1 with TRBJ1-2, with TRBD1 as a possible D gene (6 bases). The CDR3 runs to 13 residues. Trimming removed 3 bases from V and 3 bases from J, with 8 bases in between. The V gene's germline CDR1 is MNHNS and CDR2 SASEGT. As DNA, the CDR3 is TGTGCCAGCAGTGACCCAGGGGACTATGGCTACACCTTC. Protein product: CASSDPGDYGYTF.

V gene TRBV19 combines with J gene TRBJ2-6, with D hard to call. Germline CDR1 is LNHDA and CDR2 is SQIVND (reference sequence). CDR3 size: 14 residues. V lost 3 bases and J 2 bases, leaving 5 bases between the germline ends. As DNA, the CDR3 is TGTGCCAGTAGTATTTCTCCTGGGGCCAACGTCCTGACTTTC. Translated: CASSISPGANVLTF.

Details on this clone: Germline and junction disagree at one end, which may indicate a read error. CDR3 in DNA: TGTGCTAGCAGCTTGGCGGAGTCCGTCCAAGAGACCCAGTACTTC. It translates to CASSLAESVQETQYF. The gene calls are TRBV7-7 and TRBJ2-5; D not resolved. This CDR3 comprises 15 residues. Germline CDR1 reads SSHAT; CDR2 reads FNYEAQ (reference sequence).

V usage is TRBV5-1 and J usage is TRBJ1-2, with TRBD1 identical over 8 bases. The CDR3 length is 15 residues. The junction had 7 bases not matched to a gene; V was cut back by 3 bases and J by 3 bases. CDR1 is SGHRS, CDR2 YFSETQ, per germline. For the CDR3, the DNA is TGCGCCAGCAGCTCACAGACAGGGGTCGACTATGGCTACACCTTC. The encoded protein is CASSSQTGVDYGYTF.

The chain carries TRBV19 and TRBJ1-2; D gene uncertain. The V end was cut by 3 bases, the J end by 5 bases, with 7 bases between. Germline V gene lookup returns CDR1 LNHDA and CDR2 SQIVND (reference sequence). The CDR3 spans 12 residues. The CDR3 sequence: CASSMREYGYTF. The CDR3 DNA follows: TGTGCCAGTAGTATGAGGGAGTATGGCTACACCTTC.

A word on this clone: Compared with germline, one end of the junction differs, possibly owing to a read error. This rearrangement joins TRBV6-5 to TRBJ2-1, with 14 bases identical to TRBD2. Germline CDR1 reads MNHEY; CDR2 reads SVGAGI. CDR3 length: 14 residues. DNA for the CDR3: TGTGCCAGCAGGAACCCCGGGACTAGCGGGAGCACACTCTTC. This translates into CASRNPGTSGSTLF.

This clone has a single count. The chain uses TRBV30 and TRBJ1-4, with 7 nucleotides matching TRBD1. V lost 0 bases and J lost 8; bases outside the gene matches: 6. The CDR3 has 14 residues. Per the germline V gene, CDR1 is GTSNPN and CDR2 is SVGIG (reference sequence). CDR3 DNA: TGTGCCTGGAGTGTTTTGACAGGGAGCGAAAAACTGTTTTTT. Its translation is CAWSVLTGSEKLFF.

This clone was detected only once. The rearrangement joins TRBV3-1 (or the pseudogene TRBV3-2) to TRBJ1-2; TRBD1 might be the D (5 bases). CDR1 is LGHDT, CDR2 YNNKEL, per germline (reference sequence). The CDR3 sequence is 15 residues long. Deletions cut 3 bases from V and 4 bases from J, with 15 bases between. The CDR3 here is CASSQRGRASYGYTF. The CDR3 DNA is TGTGCCAGCAGCCAGCGGGGCCGCGCGTCCTATGGCTACACCTTC.

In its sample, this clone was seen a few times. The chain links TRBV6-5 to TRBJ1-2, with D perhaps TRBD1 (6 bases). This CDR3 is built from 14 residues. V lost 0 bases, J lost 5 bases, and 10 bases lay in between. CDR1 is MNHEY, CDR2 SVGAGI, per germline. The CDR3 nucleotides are TGTGCCAGCAGTTACTCAACAGGGAAGTATGGCTACACCTTC. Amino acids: CASSYSTGKYGYTF.

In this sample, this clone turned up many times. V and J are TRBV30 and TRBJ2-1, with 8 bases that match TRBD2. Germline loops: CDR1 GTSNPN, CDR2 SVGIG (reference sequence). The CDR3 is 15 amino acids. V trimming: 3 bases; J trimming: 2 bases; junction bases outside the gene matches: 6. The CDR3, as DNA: TGTGCCTGGAGCTCTAAGCGGGGGACCTACAATGAGCAGTTCTTC. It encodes CAWSSKRGTYNEQFF. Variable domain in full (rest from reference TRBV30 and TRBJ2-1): SQTIHQWPATLVQPVGSPLSLECTVEGTSNPNLYWYRQAAGRGLQLLFYSVGIGQISSEVPQNLSASRPQDRQFILSSKKLLLSDSGFYLCAWSSKRGTYNEQFFGPGTRLTVL.